This T cell receptor (beta chain) comes out of a study of blood T cell repertoires in COVID-19. The CDR3 length is 15 residues. The ends were cut back, 8 bases at V and 5 bases at J, with 20 bases in the middle. Germline values: CDR1 MDHEN, CDR2 SYDVKM. Method: immunoSEQ multiplex PCR; TCRdb's copy keeps in-frame clones and lacks some. The sample consists of around 300,000 clones, 90% of them appearing once. The V and J genes are TRBV28 and TRBJ2-3; possibly TRBD2 for D (6 bases). The sequencing input was PBMCs or T cells enriched from blood (not recorded which). This TCR came from a woman in her late teens or twenties with acute COVID-19. This CDR3 reads CASLRGGSRLDTQYF. CDR3 DNA: TGTGCCAGCCTCCGTGGGGGGAGTAGGTTAGATACGCAGTATTTT.